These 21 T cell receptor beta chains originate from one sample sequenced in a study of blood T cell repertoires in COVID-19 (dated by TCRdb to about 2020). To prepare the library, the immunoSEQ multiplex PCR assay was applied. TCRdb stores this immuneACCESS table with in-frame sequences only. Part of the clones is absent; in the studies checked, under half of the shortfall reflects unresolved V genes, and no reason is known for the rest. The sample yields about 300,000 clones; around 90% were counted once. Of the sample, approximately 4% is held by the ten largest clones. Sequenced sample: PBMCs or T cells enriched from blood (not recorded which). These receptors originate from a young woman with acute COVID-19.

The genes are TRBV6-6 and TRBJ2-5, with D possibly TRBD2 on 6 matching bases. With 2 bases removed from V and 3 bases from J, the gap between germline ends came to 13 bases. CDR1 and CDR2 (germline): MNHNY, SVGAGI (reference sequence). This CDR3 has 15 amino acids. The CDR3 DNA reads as TGTGCCAGCAGTTACGCGAGACTAGATGAAGAGACCCAGTACTTC. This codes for CASSYARLDEETQYF.

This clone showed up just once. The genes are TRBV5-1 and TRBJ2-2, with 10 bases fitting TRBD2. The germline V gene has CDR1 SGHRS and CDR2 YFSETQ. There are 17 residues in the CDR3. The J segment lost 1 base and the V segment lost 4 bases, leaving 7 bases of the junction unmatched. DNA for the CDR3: TGCGCCAGCAGCAAAACCGGACTAGCGGAGAACACCGGGGAGCTGTTTTTT. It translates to CASSKTGLAENTGELFF.

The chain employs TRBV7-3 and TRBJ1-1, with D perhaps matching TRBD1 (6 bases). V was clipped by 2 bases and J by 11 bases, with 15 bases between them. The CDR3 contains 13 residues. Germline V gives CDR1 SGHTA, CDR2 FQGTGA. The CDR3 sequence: CASSLQYGGAAFF. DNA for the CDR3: TGTGCCAGCAGCTTACAATACGGGGGGGCTGCTTTCTTT.

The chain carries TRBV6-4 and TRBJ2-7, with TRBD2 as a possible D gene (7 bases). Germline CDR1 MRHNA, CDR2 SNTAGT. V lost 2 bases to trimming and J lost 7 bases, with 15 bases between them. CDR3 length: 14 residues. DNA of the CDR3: TGTGCCAGCAGTGACAGGGGGGGTGTGGGAGAGCAGTACTTC. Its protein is CASSDRGGVGEQYF.

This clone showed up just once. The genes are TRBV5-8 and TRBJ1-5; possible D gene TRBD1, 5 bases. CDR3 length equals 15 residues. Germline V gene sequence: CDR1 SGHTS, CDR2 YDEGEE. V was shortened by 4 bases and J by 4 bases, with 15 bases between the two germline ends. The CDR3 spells CASSHGQGRNQPQHF. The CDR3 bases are TGTGCCAGCAGCCACGGGCAGGGAAGAAATCAGCCCCAGCATTTT.

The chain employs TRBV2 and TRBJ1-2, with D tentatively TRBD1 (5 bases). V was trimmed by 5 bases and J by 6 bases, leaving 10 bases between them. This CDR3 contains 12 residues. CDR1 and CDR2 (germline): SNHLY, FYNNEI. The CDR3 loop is CASSQGADGYTF. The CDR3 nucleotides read TGTGCCAGCAGTCAGGGTGCGGATGGCTACACCTTC.

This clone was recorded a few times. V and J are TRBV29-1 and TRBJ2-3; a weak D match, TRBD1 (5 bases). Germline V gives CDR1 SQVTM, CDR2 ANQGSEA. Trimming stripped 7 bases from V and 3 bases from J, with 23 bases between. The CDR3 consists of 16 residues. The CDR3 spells CSANPPLREMTDTQYF. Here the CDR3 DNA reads TGCAGCGCAAATCCCCCGCTCAGGGAAATGACAGATACGCAGTATTTT.

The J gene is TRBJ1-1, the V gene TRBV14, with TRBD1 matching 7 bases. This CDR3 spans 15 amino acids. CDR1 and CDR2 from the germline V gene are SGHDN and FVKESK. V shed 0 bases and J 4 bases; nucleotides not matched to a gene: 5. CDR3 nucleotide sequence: TGTGCCAGCAGCCAAGATCTCAGGGGGAGCACTGAAGCTTTCTTT. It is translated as CASSQDLRGSTEAFF.

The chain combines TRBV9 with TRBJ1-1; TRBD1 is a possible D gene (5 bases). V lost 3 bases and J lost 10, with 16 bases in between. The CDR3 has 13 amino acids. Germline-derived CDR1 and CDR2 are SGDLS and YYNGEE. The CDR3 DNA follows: TGTGCCAGCAGCGCCGAGGGTGGGGGGGTAGCTTTCTTT. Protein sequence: CASSAEGGGVAFF.

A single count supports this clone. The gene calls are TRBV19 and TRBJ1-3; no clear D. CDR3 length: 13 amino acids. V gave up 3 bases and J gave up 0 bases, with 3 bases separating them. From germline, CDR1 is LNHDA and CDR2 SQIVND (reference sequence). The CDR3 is CASSIHSGNTIYF. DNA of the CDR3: TGTGCCAGTAGTATCCACTCTGGAAACACCATATATTTT. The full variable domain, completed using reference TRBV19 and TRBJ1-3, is DGGITQSPKYLFRKEGQNVTLSCEQNLNHDAMYWYRQDPGQGLRLIYYSQIVNDFQKGDIAEGYSVSREKKESFPLTVTSAQKNPTAFYLCASSIHSGNTIYFGEGSWLTVV.

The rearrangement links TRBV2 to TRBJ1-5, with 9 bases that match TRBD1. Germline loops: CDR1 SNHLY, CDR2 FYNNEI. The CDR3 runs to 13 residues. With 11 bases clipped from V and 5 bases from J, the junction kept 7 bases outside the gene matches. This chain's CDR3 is CAGTRDRDQPQHF. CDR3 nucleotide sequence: TGTGCCGGAACCCGGGACAGGGATCAGCCCCAGCATTTT.

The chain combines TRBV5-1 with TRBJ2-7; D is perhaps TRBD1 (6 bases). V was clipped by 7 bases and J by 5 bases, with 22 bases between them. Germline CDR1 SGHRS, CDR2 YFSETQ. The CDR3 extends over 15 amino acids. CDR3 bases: TGCGCCAGCTCCATTACAGGGTTCTCGGTGGACGAGCAGTACTTC. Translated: CASSITGFSVDEQYF.

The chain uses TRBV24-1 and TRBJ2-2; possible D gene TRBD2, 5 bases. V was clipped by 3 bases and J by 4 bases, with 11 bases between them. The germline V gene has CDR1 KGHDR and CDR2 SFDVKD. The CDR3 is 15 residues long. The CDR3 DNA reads TGTGCCACCAGTGATCAACTAGAGTTCACCGGGGAGCTGTTTTTT. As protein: CATSDQLEFTGELFF.

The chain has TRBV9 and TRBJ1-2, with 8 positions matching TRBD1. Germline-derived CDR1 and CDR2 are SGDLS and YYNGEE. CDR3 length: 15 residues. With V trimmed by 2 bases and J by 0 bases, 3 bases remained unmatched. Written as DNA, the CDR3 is TGTGCCAGCAGCGTGGGGACAGGAACTAACTATGGCTACACCTTC. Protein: CASSVGTGTNYGYTF. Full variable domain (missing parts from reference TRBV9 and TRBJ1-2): DSGVTQTPKHLITATGQRVTLRCSPRSGDLSVYWYQQSLDQGLQFLIQYYNGEERAKGNILERFSAQQFPDLHSELNLSSLELGDSALYFCASSVGTGTNYGYTFGSGTRLTVV.

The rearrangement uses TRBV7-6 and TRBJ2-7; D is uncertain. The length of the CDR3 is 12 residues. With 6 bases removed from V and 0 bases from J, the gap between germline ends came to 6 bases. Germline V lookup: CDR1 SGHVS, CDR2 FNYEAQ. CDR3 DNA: TGTGCCAGCAGTCCTAGCTCCTACGAGCAGTACTTC. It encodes CASSPSSYEQYF.

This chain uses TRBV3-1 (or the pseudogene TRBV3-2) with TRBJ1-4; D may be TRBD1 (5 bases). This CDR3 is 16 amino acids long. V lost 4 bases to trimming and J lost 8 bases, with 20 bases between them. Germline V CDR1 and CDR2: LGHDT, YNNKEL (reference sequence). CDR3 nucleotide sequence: TGTGCCAGCAGCCCGCTTGGGCGGGGCGGGTACGAAAAACTGTTTTTT. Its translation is CASSPLGRGGYEKLFF.

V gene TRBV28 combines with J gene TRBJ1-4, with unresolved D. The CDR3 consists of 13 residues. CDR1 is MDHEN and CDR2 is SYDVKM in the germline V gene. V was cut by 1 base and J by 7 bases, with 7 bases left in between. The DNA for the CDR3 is TGTGCCAGCAGTTTATTTAGTTCTGAAAAACTGTTTTTT. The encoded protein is CASSLFSSEKLFF.

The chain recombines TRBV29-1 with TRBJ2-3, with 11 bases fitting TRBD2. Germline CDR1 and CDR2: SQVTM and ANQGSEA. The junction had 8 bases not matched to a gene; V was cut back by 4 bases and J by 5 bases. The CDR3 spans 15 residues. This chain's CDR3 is CSVAQTSGRQDTQYF. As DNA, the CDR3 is TGCAGCGTTGCCCAAACTAGCGGGAGACAAGATACGCAGTATTTT.

The CDR3 sequence: CASSVAGTSGLYNEQFF. Here the CDR3 DNA reads TGTGCCAGCAGCGTAGCCGGGACTAGCGGGTTGTACAATGAGCAGTTCTTC. The V gene is TRBV9, the J gene TRBJ2-1; 12 bases fit TRBD2. Germline V CDR1 and CDR2: SGDLS, YYNGEE. This CDR3 has 17 amino acids. V was pared by 0 bases and J by 4 bases, with 5 bases of the junction left unmatched.

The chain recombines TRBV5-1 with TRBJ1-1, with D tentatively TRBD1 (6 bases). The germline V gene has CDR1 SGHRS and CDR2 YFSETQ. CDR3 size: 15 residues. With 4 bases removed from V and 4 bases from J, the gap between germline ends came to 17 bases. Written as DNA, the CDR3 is TGCGCCAGCAGCCTTACTGTGGGAGGGGGCACTGAAGCTTTCTTT. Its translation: CASSLTVGGGTEAFF. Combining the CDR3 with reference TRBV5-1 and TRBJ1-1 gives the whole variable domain KAGVTQTPRYLIKTRGQQVTLSCSPISGHRSVSWYQQTPGQGLQFLFEYFSETQRNKGNFPGRFSGRQFSNSRSEMNVSTLELGDSALYLCASSLTVGGGTEAFFGQGTRLTVV.

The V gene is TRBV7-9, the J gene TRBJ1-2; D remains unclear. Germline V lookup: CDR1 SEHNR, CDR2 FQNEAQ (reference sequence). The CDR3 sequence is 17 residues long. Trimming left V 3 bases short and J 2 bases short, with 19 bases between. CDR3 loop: CASSFGPQDSYNYGYTF. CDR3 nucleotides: TGTGCCAGCAGCTTTGGGCCGCAGGACTCTTACAACTATGGCTACACCTTC.